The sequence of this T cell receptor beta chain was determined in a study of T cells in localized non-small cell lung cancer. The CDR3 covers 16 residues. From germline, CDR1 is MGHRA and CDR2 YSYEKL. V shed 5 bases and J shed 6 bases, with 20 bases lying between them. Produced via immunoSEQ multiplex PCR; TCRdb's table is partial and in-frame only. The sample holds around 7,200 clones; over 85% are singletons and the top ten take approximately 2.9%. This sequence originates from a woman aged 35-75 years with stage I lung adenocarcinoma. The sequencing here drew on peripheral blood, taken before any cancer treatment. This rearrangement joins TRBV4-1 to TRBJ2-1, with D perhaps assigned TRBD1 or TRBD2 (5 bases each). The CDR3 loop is CASSDPGPLAGNEQFF. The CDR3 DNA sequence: TGCGCCAGCAGCGATCCGGGGCCCCTCGCGGGCAATGAGCAGTTCTTC.